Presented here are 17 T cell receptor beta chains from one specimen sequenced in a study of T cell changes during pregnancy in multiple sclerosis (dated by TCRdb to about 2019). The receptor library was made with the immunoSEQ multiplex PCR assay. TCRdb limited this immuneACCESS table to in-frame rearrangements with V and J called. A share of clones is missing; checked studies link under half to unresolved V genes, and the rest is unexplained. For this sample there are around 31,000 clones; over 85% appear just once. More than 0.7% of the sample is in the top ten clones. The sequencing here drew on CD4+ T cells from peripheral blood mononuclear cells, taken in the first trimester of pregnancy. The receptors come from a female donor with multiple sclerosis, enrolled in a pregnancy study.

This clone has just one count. CDR3 in amino acids: CASSTLPLGTQYF. Here the CDR3 DNA reads TGTGCCAGCAGTACGTTACCCCTAGGGACCCAGTACTTC. The chain uses TRBV6-6 and TRBJ2-5; unclear D gene. The CDR3 has 13 amino acids. Germline values: CDR1 MNHNY, CDR2 SVGAGI (reference sequence). V lost 5 bases and J lost 7, with 14 bases in between.

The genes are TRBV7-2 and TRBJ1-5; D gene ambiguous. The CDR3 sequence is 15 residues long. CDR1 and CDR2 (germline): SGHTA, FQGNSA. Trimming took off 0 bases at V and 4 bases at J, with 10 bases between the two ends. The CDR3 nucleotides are TGTGCCAGCAGCTTAGCGGCGGGGTTGAATCAGCCCCAGCATTTT. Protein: CASSLAAGLNQPQHF.

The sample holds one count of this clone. The CDR3 DNA follows: TGCGCCAGCAGCCCAGGGTTGGATACGCAGTATTTT. This codes for CASSPGLDTQYF. V gene TRBV5-1 combines with J gene TRBJ2-3; maybe TRBD1 (5 bases). CDR1 is SGHRS, CDR2 YFSETQ, per germline. The CDR3 extends over 12 amino acids. The V gene lost 4 bases and the J gene lost 6 bases, with 9 bases spanning the gap.

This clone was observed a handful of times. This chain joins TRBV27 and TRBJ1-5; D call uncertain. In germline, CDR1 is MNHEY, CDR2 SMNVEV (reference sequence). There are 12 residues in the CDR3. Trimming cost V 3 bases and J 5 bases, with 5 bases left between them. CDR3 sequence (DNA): TGTGCCAGCAGTTTCGGTCATCAGCCCCAGCATTTT. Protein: CASSFGHQPQHF.

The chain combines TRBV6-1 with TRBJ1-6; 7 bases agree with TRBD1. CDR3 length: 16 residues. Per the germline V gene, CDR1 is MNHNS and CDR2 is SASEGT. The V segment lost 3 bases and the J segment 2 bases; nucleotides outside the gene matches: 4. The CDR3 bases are TGTGCCAGCAGTGACCTTCAGGGGGCCTATAATTCACCCCTCCACTTT. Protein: CASSDLQGAYNSPLHF.

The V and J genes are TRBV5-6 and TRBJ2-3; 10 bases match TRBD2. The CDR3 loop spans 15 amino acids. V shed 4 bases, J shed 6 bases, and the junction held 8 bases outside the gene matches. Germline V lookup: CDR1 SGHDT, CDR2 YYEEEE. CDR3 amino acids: CASSESGGAGDTQYF. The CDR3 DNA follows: TGTGCCAGCAGCGAAAGCGGGGGGGCAGGGGATACGCAGTATTTT.

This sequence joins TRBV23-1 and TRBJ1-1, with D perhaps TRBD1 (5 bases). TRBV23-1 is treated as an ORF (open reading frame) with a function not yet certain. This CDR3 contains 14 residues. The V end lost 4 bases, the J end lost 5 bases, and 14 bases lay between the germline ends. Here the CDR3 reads CASSLLTGGTEAFF. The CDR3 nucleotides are TGCGCCAGCAGTCTCCTGACTGGGGGGACTGAAGCTTTCTTT.

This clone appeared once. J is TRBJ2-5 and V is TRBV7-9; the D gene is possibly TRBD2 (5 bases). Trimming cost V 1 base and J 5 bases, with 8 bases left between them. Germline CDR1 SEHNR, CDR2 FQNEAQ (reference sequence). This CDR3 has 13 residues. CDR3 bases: TGTGCCAGCAGCTTAGAGCGGTGGGAGACCCAGTACTTC. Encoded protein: CASSLERWETQYF.

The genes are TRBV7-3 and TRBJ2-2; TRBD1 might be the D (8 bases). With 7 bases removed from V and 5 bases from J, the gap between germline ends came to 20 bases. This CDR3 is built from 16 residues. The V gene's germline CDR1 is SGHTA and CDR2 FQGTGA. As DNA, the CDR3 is TGTGCCAGCATCTCGGTCGACAGGGGAGGGACCGGGGAGCTGTTTTTT. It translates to CASISVDRGGTGELFF.

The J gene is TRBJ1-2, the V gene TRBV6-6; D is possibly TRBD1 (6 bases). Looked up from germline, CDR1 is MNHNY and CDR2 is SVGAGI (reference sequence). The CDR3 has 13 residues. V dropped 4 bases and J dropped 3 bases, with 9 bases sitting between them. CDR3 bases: TGTGCCAGCAGTTTCAGGACAGACTATGGCTACACCTTC. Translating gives CASSFRTDYGYTF.

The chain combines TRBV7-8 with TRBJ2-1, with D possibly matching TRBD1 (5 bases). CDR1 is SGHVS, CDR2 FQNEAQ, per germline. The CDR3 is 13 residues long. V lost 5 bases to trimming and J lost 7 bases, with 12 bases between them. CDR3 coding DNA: TGTGCCAGCAGCCCTCCCAGGGATAATGAGCAGTTCTTC. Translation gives CASSPPRDNEQFF.

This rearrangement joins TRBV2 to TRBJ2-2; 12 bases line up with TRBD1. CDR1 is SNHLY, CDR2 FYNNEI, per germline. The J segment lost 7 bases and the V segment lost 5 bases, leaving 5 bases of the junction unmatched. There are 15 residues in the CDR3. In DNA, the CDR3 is TGTGCCAGCAGTCGGGACAGGGGGCGTTTCGGGGAGCTGTTTTTT. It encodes CASSRDRGRFGELFF.

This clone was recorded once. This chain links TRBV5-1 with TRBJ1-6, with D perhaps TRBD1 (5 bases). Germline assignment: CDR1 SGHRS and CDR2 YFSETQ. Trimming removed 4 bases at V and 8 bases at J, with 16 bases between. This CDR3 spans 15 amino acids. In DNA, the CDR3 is TGCGCCAGCAGCGTACAGGCTCTAAGGGATTCACCCCTCCACTTT. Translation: CASSVQALRDSPLHF.

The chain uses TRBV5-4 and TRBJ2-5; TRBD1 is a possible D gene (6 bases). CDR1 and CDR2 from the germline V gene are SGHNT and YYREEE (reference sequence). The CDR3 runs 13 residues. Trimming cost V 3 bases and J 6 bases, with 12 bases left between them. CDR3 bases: TGTGCCAGCAGCTCGACAGGTTGGAAGACCCAGTACTTC. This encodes CASSSTGWKTQYF. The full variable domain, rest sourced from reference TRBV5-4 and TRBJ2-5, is ETGVTQSPTHLIKTRGQQVTLRCSSQSGHNTVSWYQQALGQGPQFIFQYYREEENGRGNFPPRFSGLQFPNYSSELNVNALELDDSALYLCASSSTGWKTQYFGPGTRLLVL.

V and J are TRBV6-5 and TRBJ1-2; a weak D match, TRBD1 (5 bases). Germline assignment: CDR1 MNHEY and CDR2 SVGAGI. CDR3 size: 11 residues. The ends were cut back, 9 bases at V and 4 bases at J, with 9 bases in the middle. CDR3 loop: CARTRVYGYTF. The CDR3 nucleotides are TGTGCCAGGACCAGGGTCTATGGCTACACCTTC.

CDR3 region: CASSIASGYGYTF. CDR3 DNA: TGTGCCAGCAGTATCGCCAGTGGCTATGGCTACACCTTC. The V gene is TRBV2, the J gene TRBJ1-2, with D uncertain. The V end lost 5 bases, the J end lost 4 bases, and 11 bases lay between the germline ends. Germline-derived CDR1 and CDR2 are SNHLY and FYNNEI. This CDR3 spans 13 amino acids.

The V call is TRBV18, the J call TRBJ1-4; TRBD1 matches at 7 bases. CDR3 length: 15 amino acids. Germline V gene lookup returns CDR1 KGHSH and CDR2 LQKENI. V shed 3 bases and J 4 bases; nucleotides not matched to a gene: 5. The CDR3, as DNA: TGTGCCAGCTCACCCCCGGGACAGCGTAATGAAAAACTGTTTTTT. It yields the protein CASSPPGQRNEKLFF.